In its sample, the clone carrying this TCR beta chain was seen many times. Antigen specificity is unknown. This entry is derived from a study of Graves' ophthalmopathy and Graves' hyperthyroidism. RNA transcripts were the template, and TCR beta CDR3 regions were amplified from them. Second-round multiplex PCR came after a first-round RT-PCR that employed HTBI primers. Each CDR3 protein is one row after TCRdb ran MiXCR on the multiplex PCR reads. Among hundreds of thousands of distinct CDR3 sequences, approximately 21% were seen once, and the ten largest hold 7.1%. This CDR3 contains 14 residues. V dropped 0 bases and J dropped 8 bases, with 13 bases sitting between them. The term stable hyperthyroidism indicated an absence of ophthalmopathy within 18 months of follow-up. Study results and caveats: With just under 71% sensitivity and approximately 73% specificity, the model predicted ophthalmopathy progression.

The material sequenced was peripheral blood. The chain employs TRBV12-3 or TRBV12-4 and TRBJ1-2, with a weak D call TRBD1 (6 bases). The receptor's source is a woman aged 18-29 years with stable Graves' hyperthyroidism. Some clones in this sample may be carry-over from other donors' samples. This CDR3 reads CASSLAAQGGGYTF. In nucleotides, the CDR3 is TGTGCCAGCAGTTTAGCTGCACAGGGCGGCGGCTACACCTTC.